This TCR beta chain was identified during a study of Graves' ophthalmopathy and Graves' hyperthyroidism. Findings and limits, study-wide: In separating ophthalmopathy from stable hyperthyroidism, a 13-signature model achieved less than 90% sensitivity and 81.08% specificity.

The CDR3 length is 13 residues. Trimming removed 3 bases at V and 7 bases at J, with 12 bases between. Per germline, CDR1 MGHDK and CDR2 SYGVNS. The sample holds a few counts of this clonotype. Its antigen is as yet unknown. The study amplified TCR beta CDR3 regions using RNA transcripts. The authors performed first-round RT-PCR with HTBI primers and then a second-round multiplex PCR. TCRdb used MiXCR to reprocess the multiplex PCR reads, holding one entry per CDR3 protein. The sample shows around 1.1 million distinct CDR3 sequences, approximately 35% of them seen only once. Patients in the hyperthyroidism group, adults aged 18 to 65, were newly diagnosed, under 2 months' duration.

This clonotype originated in an adult man with Graves' hyperthyroidism. The specimen sequenced was peripheral blood or thyroid tissue (not recorded which). The gene calls are TRBV25-1 and TRBJ1-1; weak D call: TRBD1 (5 bases). The CDR3 DNA reads as TGTGCCAGCAGTGACGGGAGAAGGGGTGAAGCTTTCTTT. As protein: CASSDGRRGEAFF.